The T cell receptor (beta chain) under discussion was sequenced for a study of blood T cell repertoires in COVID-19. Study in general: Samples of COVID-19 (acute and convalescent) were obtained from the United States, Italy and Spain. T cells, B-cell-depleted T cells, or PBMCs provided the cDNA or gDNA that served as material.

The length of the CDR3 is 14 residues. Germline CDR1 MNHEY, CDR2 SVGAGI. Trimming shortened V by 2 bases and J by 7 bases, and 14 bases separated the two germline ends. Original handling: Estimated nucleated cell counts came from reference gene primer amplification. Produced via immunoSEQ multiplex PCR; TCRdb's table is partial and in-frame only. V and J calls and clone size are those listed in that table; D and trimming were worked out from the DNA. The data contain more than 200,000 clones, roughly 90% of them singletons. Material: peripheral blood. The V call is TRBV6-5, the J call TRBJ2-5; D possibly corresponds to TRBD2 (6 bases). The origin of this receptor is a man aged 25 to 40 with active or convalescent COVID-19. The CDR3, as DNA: TGTGCCAGCAGTTACGGGGGGAGCCCGGGGACCCAGTACTTC. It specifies CASSYGGSPGTQYF.